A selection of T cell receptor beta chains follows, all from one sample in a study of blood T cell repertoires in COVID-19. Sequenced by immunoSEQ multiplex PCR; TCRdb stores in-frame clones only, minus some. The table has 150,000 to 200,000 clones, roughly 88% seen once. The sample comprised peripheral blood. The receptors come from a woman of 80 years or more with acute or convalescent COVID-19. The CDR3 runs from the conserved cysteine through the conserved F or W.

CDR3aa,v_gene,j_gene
CASSSTGTGGFVTDTQYF,TRBV19,TRBJ2-3
CAWRGIAEQYF,TRBV30,TRBJ2-7
CASSARRGADTQYF,TRBV6-2/TRBV6-3,TRBJ2-3
CASSLDGRSSEAFF,TRBV7-9,TRBJ1-1
CASRDPGQGGYEQYF,TRBV2,TRBJ2-7
CASSPFAGLLGTGELFF,TRBV18,TRBJ2-2
CASSTPQGANYGYTF,TRBV21-1,TRBJ1-2
CASSPGTSALGNYYEQYF,TRBV6-2/TRBV6-3,TRBJ2-7
CASNYGGSGVRETQYF,TRBV7-6,TRBJ2-5
CASSISATSGGAYNEQFF,TRBV19,TRBJ2-1
CASSLDSSGNTIYF,TRBV5-1,TRBJ1-3
CASSIGGAKTQYF,TRBV19,TRBJ2-5
CASSFEQGASTEAFF,TRBV5-1,TRBJ1-1
CASSSRTSGGDEQYF,TRBV9,TRBJ2-7
CASSRLTIAGVPNEQFF,TRBV2,TRBJ2-1
CASSLRTVNYGYTF,TRBV19,TRBJ1-2
CASSVGVRGNSPLHF,TRBV5-4,TRBJ1-6
CASHLKGGRTYEQYF,TRBV2,TRBJ2-7
CAIRDRENTEAFF,TRBV10-3,TRBJ1-1
CASSPLAAPSGEQFF,TRBV6-6,TRBJ2-1
CASSESRDNSPLHF,TRBV10-1,TRBJ1-6
CASSQGGEVGGYTF,TRBV27,TRBJ1-2
CASSLGGQGLNTEAFF,TRBV5-6,TRBJ1-1
CASSQLDQGNYGYTF,TRBV4-3,TRBJ1-2
CASSLGPVNYGYTF,TRBV7-3,TRBJ1-2
CASSDQGALNGKLFF,TRBV2,TRBJ1-4
CASSSLGGGELFF,TRBV19,TRBJ2-2
CASSQGVGYTF,TRBV10-2,TRBJ1-2
CASSLDRDRTEAFF,TRBV11-2,TRBJ1-1
CASSPPSGGRALTDTQYF,TRBV19,TRBJ2-3
CASSLAVNTGNTIYF,TRBV7-8,TRBJ1-3
CASSFQLSSGNNEQFF,TRBV2,TRBJ2-1
CSVKGSGANVLTF,TRBV29-1,TRBJ2-6
CASSLRQGRETQYF,TRBV18,TRBJ2-5
CASSQDWGGRNEQFF,TRBV3-1/TRBV3-2,TRBJ2-1
CASTRTVYQPQHF,TRBV6-5,TRBJ1-5
CASSSPDRGNYGYTF,TRBV11-2,TRBJ1-2
CASRSPGPADTQYF,TRBV27,TRBJ2-3
CASSSGQIMNTEAFF,TRBV27,TRBJ1-1
CASSVEGTGRTGNTIYF,TRBV9,TRBJ1-3